Following are 30 T cell receptor beta chains from one sample sequenced in a study of cytomegalovirus exposure and HLA in healthy donors. 13 Jbeta primers and 60 Vbeta primers were used for the PCR. Some clones are missing from TCRdb's copy, which holds only in-frame ones; the method was immunoSEQ multiplex PCR. In the table there are more than 110,000 clones, around three quarters of which are singletons. Sequenced input: PBMCs. The receptors come from a man younger than 40 in good health and CMV-seronegative.

The V call is TRBV6-1, the J call TRBJ1-6, with D uncertain. V shed 4 bases and J shed 8 bases, with 9 bases lying between them. The CDR3 has 13 amino acids. Germline values: CDR1 MNHNS, CDR2 SASEGT. The CDR3 region is CASSATRDSPLHF. CDR3 nucleotide sequence: TGTGCCAGCAGTGCAACGAGGGATTCACCCCTCCACTTT.

The V call is TRBV5-1, the J call TRBJ2-7; 11 nucleotides agree with TRBD2. Germline assignment: CDR1 SGHRS and CDR2 YFSETQ. V trimming: 4 bases; J trimming: 3 bases; junction bases outside the gene matches: 6. The CDR3 sequence is 15 residues long. The CDR3 loop reads CASSPGTSGFYEQYF. The CDR3, as DNA: TGCGCCAGCAGCCCCGGGACTAGCGGATTCTACGAGCAGTACTTC. Combining the CDR3 with reference TRBV5-1 and TRBJ2-7 gives the whole variable domain KAGVTQTPRYLIKTRGQQVTLSCSPISGHRSVSWYQQTPGQGLQFLFEYFSETQRNKGNFPGRFSGRQFSNSRSEMNVSTLELGDSALYLCASSPGTSGFYEQYFGPGTRLTVT.

This chain connects TRBV28 to TRBJ2-7, with TRBD1 as a possible D gene (5 bases). V lost 6 bases and J 0 bases, leaving 15 bases between the germline ends. This CDR3 region has 15 residues. Germline CDR1 MDHEN, CDR2 SYDVKM. The DNA for the CDR3 is TGTGCCAGCAGACGAAATACAGGATACTCCTACGAGCAGTACTTC. Its translation: CASRRNTGYSYEQYF.

This clone was found a few times. This chain joins TRBV7-3 and TRBJ2-1, with 10 bases that match TRBD2. This CDR3 contains 15 residues. Germline V gene sequence: CDR1 SGHTA, CDR2 FQGTGA. V dropped 5 bases and J dropped 4; count of bases not matched to a gene: 5. CDR3 protein: CASSLTSGNYNEQFF. The CDR3 region has the DNA TGTGCCAGCAGCCTCACTAGCGGGAATTACAATGAGCAGTTCTTC.

This clone was observed once. The rearrangement uses TRBV18 and TRBJ2-3; 9 positions match TRBD1. Germline V lookup: CDR1 KGHSH, CDR2 LQKENI. The CDR3 contains 15 residues. Trimming at V came to 2 bases and at J to 6 bases, leaving 6 bases not matched to a gene. CDR3 DNA sequence: TGTGCCAGCTCACCAGAACAGGGGGCCTCGGATACGCAGTATTTT. Translated: CASSPEQGASDTQYF.

The chain links TRBV5-1 to TRBJ1-6; 8 nucleotides line up with TRBD1. The ends lost 4 bases at V and 9 bases at J; junction bases unmatched: 6. This CDR3 region has 14 residues. Germline loops: CDR1 SGHRS, CDR2 YFSETQ. CDR3 residues: CASSPGTGSSPLHF. In DNA, the CDR3 is TGCGCCAGCAGCCCCGGGACAGGTAGTTCACCCCTCCACTTT.

The chain carries TRBV28 and TRBJ2-1; D perhaps matches TRBD2 (5 bases). V was trimmed by 6 bases and J by 0 bases, leaving 6 bases between them. Germline V gene lookup returns CDR1 MDHEN and CDR2 SYDVKM. CDR3 length: 13 residues. CDR3 nucleotide sequence: TGTGCCAGCAGGGGGAGCTCCTACAATGAGCAGTTCTTC. Its translation: CASRGSSYNEQFF. Full variable domain (rest looked up from reference TRBV28 and TRBJ2-1): DVKVTQSSRYLVKRTGEKVFLECVQDMDHENMFWYRQDPGLGLRLIYFSYDVKMKEKGDIPEGYSVSREKKERFSLILESASTNQTSMYLCASRGSSYNEQFFGPGTRLTVL.

A note on this clone: One end of the junction is discordant with germline, which a read error may explain. The V call is TRBV5-6, the J call TRBJ1-5, with D perhaps matching TRBD1 (5 bases). CDR3 size: 15 residues. Per the germline V gene, CDR1 is SGHDT and CDR2 is YYEEEE. The CDR3 DNA is TGTGCCAGCAGCCTTACGGGCGGGGGACGACAGCCCCAGAATTTT. Translated, it gives CASSLTGGGRQPQNF.

This chain uses TRBV4-1 with TRBJ2-5, with 11 bases lining up with TRBD2. The germline CDR1 and CDR2 sequences are MGHRA and YSYEKL. The V and J ends lost 4 bases and 1 base, in that order; junction bases with no gene match: 2. The CDR3 runs to 15 residues. Here the CDR3 reads CASSRLAGSQETQYF. In nucleotides, the CDR3 is TGCGCCAGCAGCCGACTAGCGGGGAGCCAAGAGACCCAGTACTTC.

The chain has TRBV4-2 and TRBJ2-4; maybe TRBD1 (6 bases). The CDR3 has 14 amino acids. The germline V gene has CDR1 LGHNA and CDR2 YNFKEQ. V lost 1 base and J lost 9, with 13 bases in between. As DNA, the CDR3 is TGTGCCAGCAGCCAAGGTCGAGGGGGTGGCATTCAGTACTTC. Translation gives CASSQGRGGGIQYF.

The sample holds one count of this clone. The chain employs TRBV9 and TRBJ1-1; no clear D gene. From germline, CDR1 is SGDLS and CDR2 YYNGEE. CDR3 length equals 13 residues. Trimming shortened V by 4 bases and J by 0 bases, and 7 bases separated the two germline ends. CDR3 bases: TGTGCCAGCAGCCCAACGGTGAACACTGAAGCTTTCTTT. Amino acid sequence: CASSPTVNTEAFF.

The chain employs TRBV5-4 and TRBJ2-3; 7 positions match TRBD2. Per the germline V gene, CDR1 is SGHNT and CDR2 is YYREEE (reference sequence). CDR3 size: 16 residues. V lost 2 bases, J lost 6 bases, and 12 bases stayed unmatched. The CDR3 here is CASSFGRGSSSDTQYF. DNA of the CDR3: TGTGCCAGCAGCTTTGGGCGGGGGTCAAGTTCGGATACGCAGTATTTT. The complete variable domain, with remaining parts taken from reference TRBV5-4 and TRBJ2-3, reads ETGVTQSPTHLIKTRGQQVTLRCSSQSGHNTVSWYQQALGQGPQFIFQYYREEENGRGNFPPRFSGLQFPNYSSELNVNALELDDSALYLCASSFGRGSSSDTQYFGPGTRLTVL.

The CDR3 region has the DNA TGCGCCAGCAGCCTCCGACTAGCGGGAGGTACCTTCCCAGAGACCCAGTACTTC. Its translation is CASSLRLAGGTFPETQYF. The rearrangement joins TRBV5-1 to TRBJ2-5, with 13 bases identical to TRBD2. J gave up 4 bases and V 4 bases, and 13 bases lay outside the gene matches. This CDR3 comprises 18 residues. The germline gives CDR1 SGHRS, CDR2 YFSETQ.

This chain links TRBV19 with TRBJ2-5, with a weak D call TRBD1 (6 bases). The V end lost 4 bases, the J end lost 1 base, and 10 bases lay between the germline ends. This CDR3 has 14 residues. Germline V gene lookup returns CDR1 LNHDA and CDR2 SQIVND (reference sequence). CDR3 coding DNA: TGTGCCAGTAGTAGTGGACAGATCCAAGAGACCCAGTACTTC. It codes for CASSSGQIQETQYF.

The V gene is TRBV13, the J gene TRBJ2-1, with TRBD2 matching 11 bases. The CDR3 consists of 18 residues. After removal of 2 bases from V and 4 bases from J, the junction contained 10 bases not matched to a gene. Germline-derived CDR1 and CDR2 are PRHDT and FYEKMQ (reference sequence). Here the CDR3 reads CASSLFLAGGQHYNEQFF. DNA of the CDR3: TGTGCCAGCAGCTTATTCCTAGCGGGGGGTCAACATTACAATGAGCAGTTCTTC.

The V gene is TRBV18, the J gene TRBJ1-6; 7 nucleotides match TRBD1. The germline V gene has CDR1 KGHSH and CDR2 LQKENI. This CDR3 comprises 14 residues. V lost 8 bases and J lost 0; bases outside the gene matches: 1. CDR3 in amino acids: CASHRGSYNSPLHF. DNA for the CDR3: TGTGCCAGCCACAGGGGCTCCTATAATTCACCCCTCCACTTT.

The chain couples TRBV19 to TRBJ1-5; D is uncertain. Germline CDR1 LNHDA, CDR2 SQIVND (reference sequence). Trimming took 3 bases from V and 5 from J, leaving 8 bases between them. The CDR3 runs 13 residues. The CDR3 nucleotides read TGTGCCAGTAGTATTAGAGGGCATCAGCCCCAGCATTTT. Protein product: CASSIRGHQPQHF.

The V gene is TRBV19, the J gene TRBJ2-1, with 12 bases matching TRBD2. V was clipped by 4 bases and J by 8 bases; unmatched bases: 9. Per germline, CDR1 LNHDA and CDR2 SQIVND (reference sequence). This CDR3 spans 16 amino acids. Here the CDR3 reads CASSRGLAGGDDEQFF. The DNA of the CDR3 is TGTGCCAGTAGTAGGGGTCTAGCGGGAGGGGACGATGAGCAGTTCTTC.

This chain connects TRBV6-5 to TRBJ1-2; D remains ambiguous. The CDR3 is 13 amino acids. CDR1 MNHEY and CDR2 SVGAGI come from the germline V gene. V was cut by 2 bases and J by 14 bases, with 18 bases left in between. In DNA form, the CDR3 reads TGTGCCAGCAGTTACACGGCGGGCCAGGTGTGGACCTTC. This encodes CASSYTAGQVWTF.

The chain recombines TRBV7-6 with TRBJ2-7; D call uncertain. Trimming removed 5 bases at V and 4 bases at J, with 15 bases between. Germline CDR1 reads SGHVS; CDR2 reads FNYEAQ. The CDR3 runs to 14 residues. Written as DNA, the CDR3 is TGTGCCAGCAGCCCCCGGGTCTACGAGTACGAGCAGTACTTC. Translating gives CASSPRVYEYEQYF.

The gene calls are TRBV27 and TRBJ2-2; possibly TRBD2 for D (6 bases). V was shortened by 6 bases and J by 6 bases, with 17 bases between the two germline ends. Looked up from germline, CDR1 is MNHEY and CDR2 is SMNVEV (reference sequence). The CDR3 is made up of 15 amino acids. The CDR3 loop reads CASSPMEGSAGELFF. In nucleotides, the CDR3 is TGTGCCAGCAGCCCTATGGAGGGATCGGCCGGGGAGCTGTTTTTT.

The CDR3 here is CASSPPHPSDEQYF. The CDR3 nucleotides read TGTGCCAGCAGCCCGCCTCATCCTAGCGACGAGCAGTACTTC. The chain has TRBV28 and TRBJ2-7; TRBD2 is a possible D gene (6 bases). Germline CDR1 is MDHEN and CDR2 is SYDVKM. This CDR3 comprises 14 residues. V was trimmed by 6 bases and J by 5 bases, leaving 17 bases between them.

This clone has a handful of counts. This chain uses TRBV6-4 with TRBJ2-1, with D uncertain. This CDR3 spans 13 amino acids. Germline CDR1 is MRHNA and CDR2 is SNTAGT. Trimming removed 5 bases from V and 4 bases from J, with 9 bases in between. The CDR3, as DNA: TGTGCCAGCAGTTTGGCCCTTTACAATGAGCAGTTCTTC. Amino acids: CASSLALYNEQFF.

V gene TRBV6-5 combines with J gene TRBJ2-7; 14 bases are shared with TRBD2. Per germline, CDR1 MNHEY and CDR2 SVGAGI. Losses at the gene ends were 9 bases for V and 6 bases for J; bases not matched to a gene: 4. There are 13 residues in the CDR3. CDR3: CASQGLAGGEQYF. The CDR3 nucleotides read TGTGCCAGTCAAGGACTAGCGGGGGGCGAGCAGTACTTC.

The rearrangement joins TRBV18 to TRBJ2-7; TRBD2 matches 11 bases. V lost 0 bases, J lost 7 bases, and 14 bases stayed unmatched. Germline-derived CDR1 and CDR2 are KGHSH and LQKENI. The CDR3 totals 18 residues. CDR3 DNA: TGTGCCAGCTCACCACCAGGGATGAGGCTAGCGGGAGGAGGTGAGCAGTACTTC. Protein product: CASSPPGMRLAGGGEQYF. Filled out from reference TRBV18 and TRBJ2-7, the complete variable domain reads NAGVMQNPRHLVRRRGQEARLRCSPMKGHSHVYWYRQLPEEGLKFMVYLQKENIIDESGMPKERFSAEFPKEGPSILRIQQVVRGDSAAYFCASSPPGMRLAGGGEQYFGPGTRLTVT.

This clone was picked up a small number of times. The chain has TRBV28 and TRBJ2-2; no clear D. CDR3 size: 15 residues. CDR1 MDHEN and CDR2 SYDVKM come from the germline V gene. The germline V and J ends were trimmed by 6 bases and 2 bases, with 13 bases remaining between them. The CDR3 bases are TGTGCCAGCAGGAAGCGAGGAGACAACACCGGGGAGCTGTTTTTT. Translating it yields CASRKRGDNTGELFF. Based on the CDR3 plus reference TRBV28 and TRBJ2-2, the full variable domain is DVKVTQSSRYLVKRTGEKVFLECVQDMDHENMFWYRQDPGLGLRLIYFSYDVKMKEKGDIPEGYSVSREKKERFSLILESASTNQTSMYLCASRKRGDNTGELFFGEGSRLTVL.

The chain employs TRBV13 and TRBJ2-5; possible D gene TRBD1, 5 bases. Germline V gives CDR1 PRHDT, CDR2 FYEKMQ (reference sequence). V shed 4 bases and J shed 0 bases, with 15 bases lying between them. CDR3 length: 16 residues. Written as DNA, the CDR3 is TGTGCCAGCAGCTCCGCGACAGACTTGTACCAAGAGACCCAGTACTTC. Encoded protein: CASSSATDLYQETQYF.

V is TRBV28 and J is TRBJ2-7, with D perhaps matching TRBD1 (5 bases). Trimming stripped 7 bases from V and 1 base from J, with 20 bases between. This CDR3 contains 16 residues. Per the germline V gene, CDR1 is MDHEN and CDR2 is SYDVKM. CDR3 DNA: TGTGCCAGCAAGTCCCTTTCGGCAGGGTGGTCCTACGAGCAGTACTTC. Translation gives CASKSLSAGWSYEQYF.

In this sample, this clone turned up a few times. CDR3 coding DNA: TGCGCCAGCGGTCGGGGGGCGGCTAATGAAAAACTGTTTTTT. Its translation is CASGRGAANEKLFF. The chain couples TRBV5-1 to TRBJ1-4; tentatively, D is TRBD1 (6 bases). This CDR3 is 14 amino acids long. Germline-derived CDR1 and CDR2 are SGHRS and YFSETQ. V lost 7 bases and J 3 bases, leaving 13 bases between the germline ends.

V usage is TRBV5-1 and J usage is TRBJ2-7; unclear D gene. V shed 5 bases and J shed 0 bases, with 12 bases lying between them. This CDR3 is built from 14 residues. CDR1 and CDR2 (germline): SGHRS, YFSETQ. The CDR3 protein is CASRPTTFSYEQYF. CDR3 nucleotide sequence: TGCGCCAGCAGGCCGACGACTTTCTCCTACGAGCAGTACTTC.